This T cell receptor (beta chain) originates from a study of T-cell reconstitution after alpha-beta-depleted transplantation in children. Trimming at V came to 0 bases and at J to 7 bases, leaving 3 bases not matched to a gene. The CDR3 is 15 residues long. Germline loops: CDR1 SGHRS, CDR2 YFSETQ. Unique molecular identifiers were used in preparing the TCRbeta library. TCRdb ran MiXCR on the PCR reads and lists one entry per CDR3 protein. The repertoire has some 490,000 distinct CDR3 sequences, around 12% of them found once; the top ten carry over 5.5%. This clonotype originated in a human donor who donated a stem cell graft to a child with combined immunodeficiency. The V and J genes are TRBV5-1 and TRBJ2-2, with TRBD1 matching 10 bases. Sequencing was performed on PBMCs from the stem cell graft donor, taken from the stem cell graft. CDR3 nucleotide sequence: TGCGCCAGCAGCTTGGTGACAGGGGGCCACGGGGAGCTGTTTTTT. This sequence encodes CASSLVTGGHGELFF. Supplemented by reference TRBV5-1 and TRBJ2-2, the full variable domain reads KAGVTQTPRYLIKTRGQQVTLSCSPISGHRSVSWYQQTPGQGLQFLFEYFSETQRNKGNFPGRFSGRQFSNSRSEMNVSTLELGDSALYLCASSLVTGGHGELFFGEGSRLTVL.